The TCR beta chain under discussion was sequenced for a study of blood T cell repertoires in COVID-19 (dated by TCRdb to about 2020). With respect to the entire study: The collaborator samples originated in the United States, Italy and Spain and spanned the acute and convalescent phases of COVID-19. Samples were obtained from the ongoing ImmuneRACE study (first 160 participants) and from roughly 1,300 subjects provided by 6 global collaborators. The material from the prospective study consisted of cDNA or gDNA derived from T cells, B-cell-depleted T cells, or PBMCs. Subjects who had been exposed to COVID-19, were actively infected with it, or had recovered from it provided the deeply sampled blood TCRbeta repertoires that made up the dataset. HLA class I and class II types, where available, came from metadata supplied by the sample provider rather than from assay-based typing. A de-identified subject ID, COVID-19 status, age in years and sex were almost always included in the sample metadata. The repertoires were released in a freely available public database intended as a resource for research on the immune response to SARS-CoV-2.

V ends up 4 bases short and J 3 bases short, with an unmatched junction base count of 8. From its cysteine to its phenylalanine, the CDR3 spans 16 amino acids. Just the 48-base CDR3 DNA is kept, in frame starting at base 1. The CDR1 and CDR2 encoded by the germline V gene are MNHNS and SASEGT. At one collaborating source in Seattle, patients were enrolled during active infection and were followed longitudinally through the course of disease. The collaborating institutions used their own protocols to collect whole blood in K2EDTA tubes. For TCRbeta analysis, collaborator samples were shipped as frozen whole blood, as isolated PBMCs, or as DNA extracted from either sample type. Remarks on this clone: This receptor's antigen is unknown. Nothing much larger sits one base from this clone, and base qualities are not available.

What the research found in general, with its limitations: The quantity of clinical and demographic metadata differed by source and by participant and was supplied without curation.

The immunoSEQ Assay, a bias-controlled multiplex PCR, was used to amplify TCRbeta CDR3 regions from genomic DNA. For the original study's pipeline: Within the assay, amplification of reference gene primers was used to estimate how many nucleated cells each sample contained. Sequence reads were collapsed and filtered to measure the absolute abundance of every unique TCRbeta CDR3 rearrangement. Productive Simpson clonality was computed per sample as the square root of Simpson's diversity index over productive rearrangements. This immuneACCESS table, as held by TCRdb, lists in-frame sequences with V and J called but not all clones. Of the missing ones, under half trace to an unresolved V gene in checked studies; the others have no known cause. Clone size and the V and J calls come from that table; the DNA yielded D and trimming. The sample has roughly 290,000 clones on record, over 75% of them singletons. About 6.8% of the sample comes from the top ten.

This clonotype was sampled from a woman aged 25 to 45 with COVID-19, enrolled during active disease. The rearranged chain carries TRBV6-1 and TRBJ2-3; a stretch of 9 junction bases matches TRBD2. Sequenced material: peripheral blood. CDR3 loop: CASSGLAVGRTDTQYF. DNA sequence: TGTGCCAGCAGTGGACTAGCGGTGGGGCGGACAGATACGCAGTATTTT.